These 30 T cell receptor beta chains share one sample of origin, sequenced in a study of spatial heterogeneity in lung cancer. Time point denoted: blood at routine non-recurrence follow-up after resection. Each CDR3 protein gets one entry after TCRdb re-called the 5' RACE reads with MiXCR. The sample shows tens of thousands of distinct CDR3 sequences, about 9.5% of them seen only once. Sequencing used PBMCs, obtained at follow-up. All receptors derive from a female donor with early-stage non-small cell lung cancer.

The chain joins TRBV7-9 to TRBJ2-2; TRBD1 agrees at 7 bases. CDR1 is SEHNR and CDR2 is FQNEAQ in the germline V gene (reference sequence). Trimming cost V 0 bases and J 3 bases; bases outside gene matches: 1. This CDR3 has 15 amino acids. CDR3 sequence (DNA): TGTGCCAGCAGCTTAGCAGGGGGCCACACCGGGGAGCTGTTTTTT. Its protein is CASSLAGGHTGELFF.

This clonotype was counted at least ten times. The chain is built from TRBV2 and TRBJ1-5, with D possibly TRBD1 on 5 matching bases. Germline loops: CDR1 SNHLY, CDR2 FYNNEI. CDR3 length: 18 amino acids. Trimming removed 3 bases at V and 5 bases at J, with 23 bases between. CDR3 nucleotides: TGTGCCAGCAGTGATTGGCAGGGAGTAGCAGATCACTATCAGCCCCAGCATTTT. Translation gives CASSDWQGVADHYQPQHF.

This clonotype showed up many times. The chain combines TRBV7-6 with TRBJ2-2; no clear D gene. The CDR3 is 16 amino acids. The V end lost 4 bases, the J end lost 1 base, and 13 bases lay between the germline ends. Germline-derived CDR1 and CDR2 are SGHVS and FNYEAQ. The CDR3 loop is CASSSRTLGNTGELFF. The CDR3, as DNA: TGTGCCAGCAGCTCAAGGACCCTAGGGAACACCGGGGAGCTGTTTTTT.

The table lists this clonotype with many counts. This chain connects TRBV5-1 to TRBJ2-5; TRBD2 matches 7 bases. Germline V gene lookup returns CDR1 SGHRS and CDR2 YFSETQ. J was trimmed by 1 base and V by 4 bases; bases with no gene match: 13. The CDR3 length is 17 residues. The DNA of the CDR3 is TGCGCCAGCAGCCTCAATCGGAGCGGGGTCACCCAAGAGACCCAGTACTTC. Its translation: CASSLNRSGVTQETQYF.

At least ten counts were recorded for this clonotype. The gene calls are TRBV28 and TRBJ2-7; D might be TRBD2 (7 bases). This CDR3 spans 13 amino acids. Germline lookup yields CDR1 MDHEN and CDR2 SYDVKM. V shed 8 bases and J shed 1 base, with 12 bases lying between them. CDR3 in amino acids: CASQGGGSYEQYF. CDR3 nucleotides: TGTGCCAGCCAAGGGGGAGGGTCCTACGAGCAGTACTTC.

In this sample, this clonotype turned up many times. The chain joins TRBV5-1 to TRBJ2-1, with 10 positions matching TRBD2. The CDR3 is 16 residues long. Trimming cost V 4 bases and J 4 bases; bases outside gene matches: 8. Per germline, CDR1 SGHRS and CDR2 YFSETQ. CDR3 sequence (DNA): TGCGCCAGCAGCCCAGAACTAGCGGGAATATACAATGAGCAGTTCTTC. Residues: CASSPELAGIYNEQFF.

This clonotype was counted at least ten times. The genes are TRBV28 and TRBJ1-3; no clear D gene. The CDR3 length is 14 residues. Trimming removed 5 bases from V and 2 bases from J, with 10 bases in between. Germline loops: CDR1 MDHEN, CDR2 SYDVKM. CDR3 in amino acids: CASSNLEPGNTIYF. CDR3 in DNA: TGTGCCAGCAGTAACTTGGAGCCTGGAAACACCATATATTTT.

The sample holds a few counts of this clonotype. The chain couples TRBV10-3 to TRBJ2-5; a possible D gene is TRBD2 (6 bases). The V end lost 5 bases, the J end lost 6 bases, and 19 bases lay between the germline ends. Germline V gene data show CDR1 as ENHRY and CDR2 as SYGVKD. The CDR3 totals 15 residues. CDR3 region: CAISPTGDLTQTQYF. Here the CDR3 DNA reads TGTGCCATCAGTCCAACGGGGGATTTAACGCAGACCCAGTACTTC.

This clonotype has a count of ten or more. The rearrangement links TRBV3-1 to TRBJ2-3; D gene unclear. The V end lost 0 bases, the J end lost 0 bases, and 4 bases lay between the germline ends. This CDR3 spans 14 amino acids. Germline assignment: CDR1 LGHDT and CDR2 YNNKEL (reference sequence). CDR3 DNA: TGTGCCAGCAGCCAAGACAGAAGCACAGATACGCAGTATTTT. It is translated as CASSQDRSTDTQYF.

This clonotype was detected many times. The chain employs TRBV5-1 and TRBJ1-1; TRBD1 might be the D (6 bases). The CDR3 covers 14 residues. Germline V lookup: CDR1 SGHRS, CDR2 YFSETQ. The ends were cut back, 2 bases at V and 4 bases at J, with 12 bases in the middle. The CDR3 DNA follows: TGCGCCAGCAGCTTTGGGGGGCTGACCACTGAAGCTTTCTTT. This gives the protein CASSFGGLTTEAFF.

This clonotype was seen many times. The chain employs TRBV27 and TRBJ1-5; D is undetermined. The CDR3 is made up of 12 amino acids. From germline, CDR1 is MNHEY and CDR2 SMNVEV (reference sequence). V lost 3 bases and J 7 bases, leaving 7 bases between the germline ends. The CDR3 here is CASSFNGQPQHF. CDR3 DNA: TGTGCCAGCAGTTTTAACGGGCAGCCCCAGCATTTT.

This clonotype was picked up a small number of times. This chain joins TRBV18 and TRBJ2-1; D call uncertain. CDR1 KGHSH and CDR2 LQKENI come from the germline V gene. CDR3 length equals 14 residues. The V end lost 6 bases, the J end lost 0 bases, and 9 bases lay between the germline ends. The DNA of the CDR3 is TGTGCCAGCTCGTCACAGACCTCCTACAATGAGCAGTTCTTC. Protein sequence: CASSSQTSYNEQFF.

This clonotype has a count of ten or more. V and J are TRBV11-2 and TRBJ2-2, with 11 bases aligning to TRBD2. After removal of 6 bases from V and 6 bases from J, the junction contained 6 bases not matched to a gene. Germline V gene data show CDR1 as SGHAT and CDR2 as FQNNGV. CDR3 size: 15 residues. The CDR3 loop reads CASRPPLAGAGELFF. The CDR3 nucleotides are TGTGCCAGCAGACCTCCACTAGCGGGAGCCGGGGAGCTGTTTTTT.

The chain is built from TRBV12-3 or TRBV12-4 and TRBJ2-1; TRBD2 might be the D (6 bases). V was cut by 5 bases and J by 15 bases, with 14 bases left in between. CDR3 length: 11 residues. The DNA for the CDR3 is TGTGCCAGCAGTACCCGGGGGATGCGGTTCTTC. Translated, it gives CASSTRGMRFF.

This clonotype was counted a few times. The chain uses TRBV20-1 and TRBJ2-7, with 7 bases identical to TRBD1. The CDR3 has 13 residues. The V and J ends lost 3 bases and 2 bases, in that order; junction bases with no gene match: 4. Germline values: CDR1 DFQATT, CDR2 SNEGSKA (reference sequence). This chain's CDR3 is CSASSGTAYEQYF. The CDR3 DNA reads TGCAGTGCTAGTTCTGGGACAGCCTACGAGCAGTACTTC.

This clonotype was counted many times. This chain links TRBV3-1 with TRBJ2-5, with TRBD2 as a possible D gene (5 bases). The V gene lost 4 bases and the J gene lost 1 base, with 13 bases spanning the gap. Germline loops: CDR1 LGHDT, CDR2 YNNKEL (reference sequence). This CDR3 comprises 15 residues. The CDR3: CASSLETGTQETQYF. The CDR3 nucleotides read TGTGCCAGCAGCCTAGAGACGGGAACCCAAGAGACCCAGTACTTC.

This clonotype was observed many times. This chain uses TRBV7-9 with TRBJ1-1; D call uncertain. The CDR3 is made up of 12 amino acids. The V gene's germline CDR1 is SEHNR and CDR2 FQNEAQ (reference sequence). V was pared by 5 bases and J by 6 bases, with 10 bases between. The CDR3 reads CASSLGEAEAFF. The DNA for the CDR3 is TGTGCCAGCAGCCTTGGGGAGGCTGAAGCTTTCTTT. The entire variable domain, with the rest obtained from reference TRBV7-9 and TRBJ1-1, is as follows: DTGVSQNPRHKITKRGQNVTFRCDPISEHNRLYWYRQTLGQGPEFLTYFQNEAQLEKSRLLSDRFSAERPKGSFSTLEIQRTEQGDSAMYLCASSLGEAEAFFGQGTRLTVV.

There are many counts of this clonotype. The rearrangement joins TRBV4-2 to TRBJ2-3, with TRBD2 identical over 7 bases. Trimming removed 1 base from V and 0 bases from J; junction bases left unmatched: 4. Germline V gene lookup returns CDR1 LGHNA and CDR2 YNFKEQ. CDR3 length: 16 residues. CDR3 in amino acids: CASSQVSGESTDTQYF. In DNA, the CDR3 is TGTGCCAGCAGCCAAGTCAGCGGGGAGAGCACAGATACGCAGTATTTT.

This clonotype was counted at least ten times. The chain's CDR3 is CASTDRGTGELFF. The CDR3 coding sequence is TGCGCCAGCACCGATAGAGGCACCGGGGAGCTGTTTTTT. V and J are TRBV5-1 and TRBJ2-2; D gene ambiguous. The CDR3 sequence is 13 residues long. Trimming took 6 bases from V and 4 from J, leaving 10 bases between them. The V gene's germline CDR1 is SGHRS and CDR2 YFSETQ.

The CDR3 spells CSAAGGLPKNIQYF. The CDR3 DNA reads as TGCAGTGCTGCTGGGGGACTACCTAAAAACATTCAGTACTTC. The chain recombines TRBV20-1 with TRBJ2-4, with 7 nucleotides matching TRBD2. Germline CDR1 DFQATT, CDR2 SNEGSKA (reference sequence). V was pared by 5 bases and J by 4 bases, with 8 bases of the junction left unmatched. The CDR3 spans 14 residues.

As for this clonotype: The junction shows a germline mismatch at one end, possibly a read error. V gene TRBV18 combines with J gene TRBJ2-3; possibly TRBD2 for D (6 bases). The germline V gene has CDR1 KGHSH and CDR2 LQKENI. The CDR3 loop spans 13 amino acids. The CDR3 nucleotides are TGTGCCAGCTCACCACCTACGCGGGATACGCAGTGTTTT. Amino acid sequence: CASSPPTRDTQCF.

The chain couples TRBV20-1 to TRBJ2-5, with 11 bases identical to TRBD2. Per germline, CDR1 DFQATT and CDR2 SNEGSKA (reference sequence). This CDR3 has 14 amino acids. Germline trimming cut 1 base from V and 4 bases from J; bases unmatched to any gene: 2. CDR3 bases: TGCAGTGCTAGAGTGGGACTAGCGGTAGAGACCCAGTACTTC. Protein product: CSARVGLAVETQYF.

This clonotype was seen repeatedly, ten times or more. The chain is built from TRBV20-1 and TRBJ2-7; unclear D gene. Germline CDR1 reads DFQATT; CDR2 reads SNEGSKA (reference sequence). The CDR3 sequence is 12 residues long. Trimming shortened V by 5 bases and J by 2 bases, and 10 bases separated the two germline ends. The CDR3 bases are TGCAGTGCTGCGGCGCGAGCCTACGAGCAGTACTTC. Amino acid sequence: CSAAARAYEQYF.

This clonotype was recorded many times. The J gene is TRBJ1-5, the V gene TRBV20-1; a weak D match, TRBD1 (6 bases). This CDR3 region has 14 residues. Looked up from germline, CDR1 is DFQATT and CDR2 is SNEGSKA (reference sequence). Trimming stripped 5 bases from V and 1 base from J, with 12 bases between. The CDR3 reads CSAGNRASNQPQHF. CDR3 sequence (DNA): TGCAGTGCTGGAAACAGGGCAAGCAATCAGCCCCAGCATTTT.

In its sample, this clonotype was seen many times. The chain uses TRBV6-5 and TRBJ2-5, with D possibly being TRBD1 (5 bases). The CDR3 length is 13 residues. Germline CDR1 MNHEY, CDR2 SVGAGI. Trimming took 5 bases from V and 7 from J, leaving 14 bases between them. CDR3 coding DNA: TGTGCCAGCAGTCAAGGGGTAGCAGGGACCCAGTACTTC. Translation: CASSQGVAGTQYF.

There are many counts of this clonotype. This rearrangement joins TRBV28 to TRBJ1-2; 9 bases match TRBD1. This CDR3 has 14 residues. Germline V gene sequence: CDR1 MDHEN, CDR2 SYDVKM. With V trimmed by 6 bases and J by 2 bases, 4 bases remained unmatched. DNA for the CDR3: TGTGCCAGCAGGGGGACAGGGCAGAACTATGGCTACACCTTC. Its translation: CASRGTGQNYGYTF.

This clonotype was seen many times. This chain joins TRBV5-6 and TRBJ2-3; D may be TRBD1 or TRBD2 (6 bases each). Germline assignment: CDR1 SGHDT and CDR2 YYEEEE. CDR3 size: 16 residues. V was trimmed by 3 bases and J by 1 base, leaving 15 bases between them. The CDR3 DNA is TGTGCCAGCAGCTCCGGACGGGGGCTCCGCACAGATACGCAGTATTTT. This codes for CASSSGRGLRTDTQYF.

This clonotype was counted ten times or more. V is TRBV11-2 and J is TRBJ2-1; D is unresolved. The CDR3 loop spans 14 amino acids. Germline V gene lookup returns CDR1 SGHAT and CDR2 FQNNGV. Trimming took off 6 bases at V and 4 bases at J, with 13 bases between the two ends. The DNA of the CDR3 is TGTGCCAGCAGGCAAGCACGAGAGTACAATGAGCAGTTCTTC. It is translated as CASRQAREYNEQFF.

This clonotype was detected a few times. The chain joins TRBV20-1 to TRBJ2-2; D is uncertain. The CDR3 is made up of 17 amino acids. Trimming took off 2 bases at V and 1 base at J, with 17 bases between the two ends. Germline V CDR1 and CDR2: DFQATT, SNEGSKA (reference sequence). Here the CDR3 reads CSARTTDRPLNTGELFF. As DNA, the CDR3 is TGCAGTGCTAGAACCACTGATCGGCCGTTGAACACCGGGGAGCTGTTTTTT.

This clonotype appeared many times. The CDR3 is CASSLGQFADTQYF. CDR3 coding DNA: TGTGCCAGCAGCCTGGGACAGTTTGCAGATACGCAGTATTTT. This chain connects TRBV7-9 to TRBJ2-3; 7 bases are shared with TRBD1. The CDR3 loop spans 14 amino acids. V lost 5 bases, J lost 4 bases, and 6 bases stayed unmatched. Germline assignment: CDR1 SEHNR and CDR2 FQNEAQ (reference sequence).